A selection of T cell receptor beta chains follows, all from one sample in a study of PD-1 blockade in mismatch repair-deficient tumors. Data came from immunoSEQ multiplex PCR; TCRdb stores just in-frame clones and leaves some out. The sample yields 14,000 or so clones, 84% seen once. The sequencing here drew on PBMCs, taken approximately 14 weeks after starting pembrolizumab. The receptors shown here come from an adult with mismatch repair-deficient cancer. Each CDR3 is given with its conserved first and last residue. The D gene is left open where the match is weak. Expanded clones are given a class, and other clones once, few, many or no size at all.

clone size,D gene,V gene,J gene,CDR3 protein,CDR3 DNA
NA,TRBD1,TRBV7-6,TRBJ2-7,CASSPWTGIYEQYF,TGTGCCAGCAGCCCCTGGACAGGGATCTACGAGCAGTACTTC
NA,TRBD1,TRBV30,TRBJ1-6,CAWSAGQGVSPLHF,TGTGCCTGGAGTGCGGGACAGGGGGTTTCACCCCTCCACTTT
NA,TRBD1,TRBV7-9,TRBJ1-4,CASSRGTGEFEKLFF,TGTGCCAGCAGTCGGGGGACAGGGGAGTTTGAAAAACTGTTTTTT
few,TRBD1,TRBV18,TRBJ2-7,CASSPSRTGPNEQYF,TGTGCCAGCTCACCATCCAGGACAGGCCCCAACGAGCAGTACTTC
few,TRBD2,TRBV4-2,TRBJ2-7,CASSHEGASGTYEQYF,TGTGCCAGCAGCCATGAAGGGGCTAGCGGCACCTACGAGCAGTACTTC
NA,NA,TRBV28,TRBJ2-1,CASSLAVYNEQFF,TGTGCCAGCAGTTTAGCAGTATACAATGAGCAGTTCTTC
NA,TRBD1,TRBV7-2,TRBJ2-1,CASSPTGGKYEQFF,TGTGCCAGCAGCCCGACAGGGGGCAAGTATGAGCAGTTCTTC
NA,NA,TRBV7-3,TRBJ2-1,CASSLGHYNEQFF,TGTGCCAGCAGTTTAGGACACTACAATGAGCAGTTCTTC
NA,TRBD1,TRBV19,TRBJ2-1,CASTGGDRYNEQFF,TGTGCCAGTACGGGTGGGGACAGGTACAATGAGCAGTTCTTC
few,TRBD1,TRBV5-6,TRBJ2-7,CASSLRFQGAREQYF,TGTGCCAGCAGCTTGCGTTTCCAGGGGGCGCGTGAGCAGTACTTC
NA,TRBD2,TRBV4-1,TRBJ2-7,CASSPRPTSGVYEQYF,TGCGCCAGCAGCCCGCGCCCCACTAGCGGGGTCTACGAGCAGTACTTC
NA,TRBD2,TRBV28,TRBJ2-4,CASSTSGLAGAKNIQYF,TGTGCCAGCAGTACCTCGGGACTAGCGGGAGCCAAAAACATTCAGTACTTC
NA,NA,TRBV18,TRBJ2-3,CASSPRQSTDTQYF,TGTGCCAGCTCACCACGGCAGAGCACAGATACGCAGTATTTT
NA,NA,TRBV5-1,TRBJ1-2,CASSLGGSHYGYTF,TGCGCCAGCAGCTTGGGAGGGAGCCACTATGGCTACACCTTC